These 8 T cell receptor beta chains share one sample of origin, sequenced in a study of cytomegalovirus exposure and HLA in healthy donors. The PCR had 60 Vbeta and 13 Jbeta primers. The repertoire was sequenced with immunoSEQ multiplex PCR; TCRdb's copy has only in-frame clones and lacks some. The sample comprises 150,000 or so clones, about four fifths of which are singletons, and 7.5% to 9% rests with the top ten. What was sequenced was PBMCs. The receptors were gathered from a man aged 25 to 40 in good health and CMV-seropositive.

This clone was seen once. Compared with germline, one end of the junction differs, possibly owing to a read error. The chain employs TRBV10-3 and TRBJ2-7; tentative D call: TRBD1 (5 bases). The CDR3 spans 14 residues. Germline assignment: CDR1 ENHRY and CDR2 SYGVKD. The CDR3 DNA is TGTGCCTTTCAAAACGGGCAGGGCTCCCACGAGCAGTACTTC. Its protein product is CAFQNGQGSHEQYF.

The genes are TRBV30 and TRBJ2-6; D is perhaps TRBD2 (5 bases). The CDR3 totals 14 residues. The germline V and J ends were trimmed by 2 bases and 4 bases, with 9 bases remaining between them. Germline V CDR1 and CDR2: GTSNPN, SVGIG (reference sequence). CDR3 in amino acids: CAWSLPSGANVLTF. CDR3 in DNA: TGTGCCTGGAGTCTCCCTAGCGGGGCCAACGTCCTGACTTTC. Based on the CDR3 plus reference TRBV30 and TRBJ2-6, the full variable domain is SQTIHQWPATLVQPVGSPLSLECTVEGTSNPNLYWYRQAAGRGLQLLFYSVGIGQISSEVPQNLSASRPQDRQFILSSKKLLLSDSGFYLCAWSLPSGANVLTFGAGSRLTVL.

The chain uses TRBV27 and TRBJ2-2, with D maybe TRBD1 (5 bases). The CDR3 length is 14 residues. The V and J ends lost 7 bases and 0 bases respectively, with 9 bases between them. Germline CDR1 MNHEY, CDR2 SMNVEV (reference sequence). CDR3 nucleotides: TGTGCCAGCACCACAGGAACGAACACCGGGGAGCTGTTTTTT. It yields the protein CASTTGTNTGELFF.

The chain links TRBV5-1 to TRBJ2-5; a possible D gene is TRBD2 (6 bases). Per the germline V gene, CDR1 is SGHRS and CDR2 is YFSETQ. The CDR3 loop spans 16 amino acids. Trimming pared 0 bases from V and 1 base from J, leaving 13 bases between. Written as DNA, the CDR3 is TGCGCCAGCAGCTTGGGGTCCGCGGGGTTCCAAGAGACCCAGTACTTC. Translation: CASSLGSAGFQETQYF.

Written as DNA, the CDR3 is TGTGCCAGTAGCCCAACCTCAGGGCGGAGCACTGAAGCTTTCTTT. Protein sequence: CASSPTSGRSTEAFF. The chain joins TRBV19 to TRBJ1-1; D is perhaps TRBD1 (5 bases). Germline CDR1 reads LNHDA; CDR2 reads SQIVND (reference sequence). With 6 bases removed from V and 4 bases from J, the gap between germline ends came to 18 bases. The CDR3 is 15 residues long.

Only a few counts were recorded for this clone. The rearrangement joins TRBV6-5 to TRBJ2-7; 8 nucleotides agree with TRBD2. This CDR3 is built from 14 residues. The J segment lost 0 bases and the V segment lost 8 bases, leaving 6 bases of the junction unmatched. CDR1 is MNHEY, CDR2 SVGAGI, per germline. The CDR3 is CASGQSGSSYEQYF. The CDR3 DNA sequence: TGTGCCAGCGGGCAGAGCGGGAGCTCCTACGAGCAGTACTTC.

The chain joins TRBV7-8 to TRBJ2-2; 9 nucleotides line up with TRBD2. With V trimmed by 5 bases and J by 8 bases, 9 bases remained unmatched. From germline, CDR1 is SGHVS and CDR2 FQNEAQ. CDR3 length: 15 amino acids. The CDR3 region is CASSASGGLQGELFF. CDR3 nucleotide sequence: TGTGCCAGCAGCGCGAGCGGGGGGCTTCAAGGGGAGCTGTTTTTT.

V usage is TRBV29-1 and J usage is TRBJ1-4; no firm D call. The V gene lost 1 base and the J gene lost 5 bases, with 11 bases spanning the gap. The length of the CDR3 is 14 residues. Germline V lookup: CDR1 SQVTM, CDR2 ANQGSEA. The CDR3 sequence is CSVEAAGVNEKLFF. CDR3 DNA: TGCAGCGTTGAAGCGGCAGGCGTAAATGAAAAACTGTTTTTT. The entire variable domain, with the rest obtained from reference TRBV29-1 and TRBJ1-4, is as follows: SAVISQKPSRDICQRGTSLTIQCQVDSQVTMMFWYRQQPGQSLTLIATANQGSEATYESGFVIDKFPISRPNLTFSTLTVSNMSPEDSSIYLCSVEAAGVNEKLFFGSGTQLSVL.